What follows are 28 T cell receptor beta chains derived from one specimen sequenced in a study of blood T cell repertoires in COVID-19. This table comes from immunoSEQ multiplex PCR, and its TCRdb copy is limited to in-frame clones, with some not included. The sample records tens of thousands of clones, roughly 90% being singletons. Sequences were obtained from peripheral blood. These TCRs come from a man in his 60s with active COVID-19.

The CDR3 reads CASRTSGEDEQFF. CDR3 bases: TGTGCCAGCAGAACTAGCGGCGAGGATGAGCAGTTCTTC. The chain employs TRBV27 and TRBJ2-1, with 8 bases that match TRBD2. The CDR3 covers 13 residues. CDR1 is MNHEY, CDR2 SMNVEV, per germline (reference sequence). Trimming took 6 bases from V and 8 from J; bases not matched to a gene: 6.

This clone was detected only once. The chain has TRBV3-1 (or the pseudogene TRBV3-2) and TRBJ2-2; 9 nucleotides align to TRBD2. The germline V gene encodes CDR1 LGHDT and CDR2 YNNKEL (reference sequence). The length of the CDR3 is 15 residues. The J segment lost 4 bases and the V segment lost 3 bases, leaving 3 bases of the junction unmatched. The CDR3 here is CASSQAGGRTGELFF. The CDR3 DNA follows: TGTGCCAGCAGCCAGGCGGGGGGGCGCACCGGGGAGCTGTTTTTT.

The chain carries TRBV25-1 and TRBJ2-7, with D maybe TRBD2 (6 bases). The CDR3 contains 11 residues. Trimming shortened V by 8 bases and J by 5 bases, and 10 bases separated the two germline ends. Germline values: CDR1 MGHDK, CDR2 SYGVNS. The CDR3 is CASGGWDEQYF. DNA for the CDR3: TGTGCCAGCGGGGGGTGGGACGAGCAGTACTTC.

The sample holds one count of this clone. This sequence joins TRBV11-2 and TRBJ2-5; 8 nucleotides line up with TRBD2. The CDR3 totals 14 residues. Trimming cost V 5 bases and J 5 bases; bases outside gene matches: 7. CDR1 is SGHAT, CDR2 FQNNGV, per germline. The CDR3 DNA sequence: TGTGCCAGCAGCCAGGTGCGGGGGGCCGAGACCCAGTACTTC. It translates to CASSQVRGAETQYF.

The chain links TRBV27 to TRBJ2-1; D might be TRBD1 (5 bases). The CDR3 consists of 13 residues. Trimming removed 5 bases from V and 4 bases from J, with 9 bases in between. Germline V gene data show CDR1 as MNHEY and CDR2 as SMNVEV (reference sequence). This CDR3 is CASSRGGYNEQFF. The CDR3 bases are TGTGCCAGCAGTAGGGGCGGTTACAATGAGCAGTTCTTC.

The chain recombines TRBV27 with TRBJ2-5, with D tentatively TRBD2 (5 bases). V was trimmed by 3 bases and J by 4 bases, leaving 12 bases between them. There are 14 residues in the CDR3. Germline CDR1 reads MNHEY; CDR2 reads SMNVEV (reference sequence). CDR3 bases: TGTGCCAGCAGTTTCGGCGGGTCCCGAGAGACCCAGTACTTC. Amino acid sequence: CASSFGGSRETQYF.

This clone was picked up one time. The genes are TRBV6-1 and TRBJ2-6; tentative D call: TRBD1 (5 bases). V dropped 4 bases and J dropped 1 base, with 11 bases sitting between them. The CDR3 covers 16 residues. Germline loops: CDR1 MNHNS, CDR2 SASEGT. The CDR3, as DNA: TGTGCCAGCAGTGTCACCCCAGGGTCTGGGGCCAACGTCCTGACTTTC. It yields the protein CASSVTPGSGANVLTF.

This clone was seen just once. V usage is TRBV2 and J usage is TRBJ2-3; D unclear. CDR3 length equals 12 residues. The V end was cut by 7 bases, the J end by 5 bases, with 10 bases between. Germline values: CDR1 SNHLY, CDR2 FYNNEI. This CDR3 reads CASKANQDTQYF. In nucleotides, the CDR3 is TGTGCCAGCAAAGCCAACCAAGATACGCAGTATTTT.

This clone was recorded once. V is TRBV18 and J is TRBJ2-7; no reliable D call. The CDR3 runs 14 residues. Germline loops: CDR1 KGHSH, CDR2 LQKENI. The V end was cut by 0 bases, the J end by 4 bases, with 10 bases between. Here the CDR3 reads CASSPPAAAYEQYF. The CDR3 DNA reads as TGTGCCAGCTCACCACCGGCTGCGGCTTACGAGCAGTACTTC.

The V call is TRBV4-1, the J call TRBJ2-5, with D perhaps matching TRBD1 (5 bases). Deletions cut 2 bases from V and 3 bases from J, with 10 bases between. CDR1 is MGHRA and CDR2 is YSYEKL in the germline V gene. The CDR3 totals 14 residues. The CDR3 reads CASSQIGAEETQYF. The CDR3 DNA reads TGCGCCAGCAGCCAAATTGGGGCGGAAGAGACCCAGTACTTC.

In DNA, the CDR3 is TGTGCCAGCAGCTTAACCCGGGGCTCCTATAATTCACCCCTCCACTTT. Protein: CASSLTRGSYNSPLHF. The chain carries TRBV7-3 and TRBJ1-6; D is ambiguous. Germline lookup yields CDR1 SGHTA and CDR2 FQGTGA. This CDR3 comprises 16 residues. V lost 0 bases and J lost 0, with 6 bases in between.

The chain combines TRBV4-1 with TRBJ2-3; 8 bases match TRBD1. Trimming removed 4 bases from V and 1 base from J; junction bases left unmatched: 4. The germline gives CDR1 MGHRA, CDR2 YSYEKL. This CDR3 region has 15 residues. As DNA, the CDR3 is TGCGCCAGCAGCCGATCGGGACAGGGCACAGATACGCAGTATTTT. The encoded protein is CASSRSGQGTDTQYF.

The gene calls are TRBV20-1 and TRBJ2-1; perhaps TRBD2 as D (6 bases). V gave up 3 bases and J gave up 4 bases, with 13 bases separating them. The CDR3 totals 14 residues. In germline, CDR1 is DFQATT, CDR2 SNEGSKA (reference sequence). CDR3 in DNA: TGCAGTGCTAGTCGCGGGAATGCGTACAATGAGCAGTTCTTC. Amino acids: CSASRGNAYNEQFF.

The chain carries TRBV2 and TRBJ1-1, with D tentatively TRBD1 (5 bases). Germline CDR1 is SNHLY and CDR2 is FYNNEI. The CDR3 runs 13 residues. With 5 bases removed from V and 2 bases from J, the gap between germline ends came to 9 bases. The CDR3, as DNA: TGTGCCAGCAGTCCGGGACTTAACACTGAAGCTTTCTTT. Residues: CASSPGLNTEAFF.

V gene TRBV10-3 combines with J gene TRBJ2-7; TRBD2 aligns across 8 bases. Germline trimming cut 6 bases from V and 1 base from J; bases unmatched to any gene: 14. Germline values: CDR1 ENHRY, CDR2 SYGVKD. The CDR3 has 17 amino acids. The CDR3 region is CAIRGSTDSGVSYEQYF. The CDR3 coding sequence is TGTGCCATCAGAGGGAGCACGGATAGCGGGGTGTCCTACGAGCAGTACTTC.

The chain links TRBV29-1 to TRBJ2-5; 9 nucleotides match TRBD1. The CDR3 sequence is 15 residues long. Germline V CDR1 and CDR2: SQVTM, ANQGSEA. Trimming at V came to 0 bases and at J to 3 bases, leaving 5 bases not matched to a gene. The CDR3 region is CSVEDSGTGKETQYF. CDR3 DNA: TGCAGCGTTGAAGACTCCGGGACAGGGAAAGAGACCCAGTACTTC.

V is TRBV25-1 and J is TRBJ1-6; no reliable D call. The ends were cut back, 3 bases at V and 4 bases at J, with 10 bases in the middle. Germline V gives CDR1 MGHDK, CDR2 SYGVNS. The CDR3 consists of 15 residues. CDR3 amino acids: CASSDVVSYNSPLHF. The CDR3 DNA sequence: TGTGCCAGCAGTGATGTCGTCAGTTATAATTCACCCCTCCACTTT.

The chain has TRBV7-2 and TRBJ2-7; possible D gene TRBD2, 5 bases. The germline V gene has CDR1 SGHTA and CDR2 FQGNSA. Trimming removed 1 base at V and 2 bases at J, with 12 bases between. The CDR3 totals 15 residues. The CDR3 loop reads CASSLVYGLTYEQYF. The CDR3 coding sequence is TGTGCCAGCAGCTTAGTCTATGGACTTACCTACGAGCAGTACTTC.

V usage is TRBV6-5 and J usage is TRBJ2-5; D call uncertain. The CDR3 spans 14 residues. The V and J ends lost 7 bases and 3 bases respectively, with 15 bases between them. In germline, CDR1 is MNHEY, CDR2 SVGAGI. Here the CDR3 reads CASKYELNKETQYF. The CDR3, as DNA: TGTGCCAGCAAGTATGAATTAAACAAAGAGACCCAGTACTTC.

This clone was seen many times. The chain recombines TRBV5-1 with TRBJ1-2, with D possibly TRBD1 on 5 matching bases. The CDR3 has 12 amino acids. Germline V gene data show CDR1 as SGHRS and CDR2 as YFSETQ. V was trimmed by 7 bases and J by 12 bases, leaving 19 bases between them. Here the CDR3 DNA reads TGCGCCAGCGGGGAGGGGTCCAGGGATCACACCTTC. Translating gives CASGEGSRDHTF.

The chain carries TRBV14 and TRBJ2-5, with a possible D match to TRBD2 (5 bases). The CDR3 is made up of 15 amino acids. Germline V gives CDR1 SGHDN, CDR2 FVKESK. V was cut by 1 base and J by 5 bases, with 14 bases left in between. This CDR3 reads CASSQGETVVETQYF. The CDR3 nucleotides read TGTGCCAGCAGCCAAGGGGAGACTGTGGTGGAGACCCAGTACTTC.

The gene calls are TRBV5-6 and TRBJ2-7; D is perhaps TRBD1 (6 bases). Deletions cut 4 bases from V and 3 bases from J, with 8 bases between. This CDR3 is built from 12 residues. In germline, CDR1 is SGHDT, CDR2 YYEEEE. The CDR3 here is CASSKDSYEQYF. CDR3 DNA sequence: TGTGCCAGCAGCAAGGACAGCTACGAGCAGTACTTC.

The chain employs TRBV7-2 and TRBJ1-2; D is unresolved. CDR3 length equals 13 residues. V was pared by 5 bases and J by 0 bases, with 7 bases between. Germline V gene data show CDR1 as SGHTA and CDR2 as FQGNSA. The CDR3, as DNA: TGTGCCAGCAGCGCACAGACTAACTATGGCTACACCTTC. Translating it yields CASSAQTNYGYTF.

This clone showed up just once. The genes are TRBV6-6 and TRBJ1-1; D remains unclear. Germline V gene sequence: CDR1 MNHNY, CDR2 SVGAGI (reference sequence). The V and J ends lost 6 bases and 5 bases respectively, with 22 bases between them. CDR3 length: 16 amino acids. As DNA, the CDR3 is TGTGCCAGCAGCCCCAGCGTTGGGTCCGGGAATACTGAAGCTTTCTTT. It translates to CASSPSVGSGNTEAFF.

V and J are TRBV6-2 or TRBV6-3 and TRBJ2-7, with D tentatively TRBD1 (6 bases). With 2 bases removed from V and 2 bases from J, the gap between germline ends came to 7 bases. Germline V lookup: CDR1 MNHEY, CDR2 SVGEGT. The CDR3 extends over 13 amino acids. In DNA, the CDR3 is TGTGCCAGCAGTTACGGGGGCCCCTACGAGCAGTACTTC. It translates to CASSYGGPYEQYF.

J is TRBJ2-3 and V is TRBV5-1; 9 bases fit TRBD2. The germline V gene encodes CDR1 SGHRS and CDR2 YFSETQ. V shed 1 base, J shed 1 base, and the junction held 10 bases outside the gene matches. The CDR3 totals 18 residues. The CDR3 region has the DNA TGCGCCAGCAGCTTGAAATCCCCTAGCGGGAAGGGCACAGATACGCAGTATTTT. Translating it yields CASSLKSPSGKGTDTQYF.

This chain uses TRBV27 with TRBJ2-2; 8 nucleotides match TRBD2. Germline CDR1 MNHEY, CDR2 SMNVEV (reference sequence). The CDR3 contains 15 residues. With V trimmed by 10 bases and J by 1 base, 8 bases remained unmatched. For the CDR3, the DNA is TGTGCCACCTCCGGGGGGGCGCGGAACACCGGGGAGCTGTTTTTT. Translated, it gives CATSGGARNTGELFF.

CDR3 DNA sequence: TGTGCCAGCAGCCAAGATCGTACGGGAGTAGGCACAGATACGCAGTATTTT. It yields the protein CASSQDRTGVGTDTQYF. V and J are TRBV4-2 and TRBJ2-3, with TRBD2 as a possible D gene (6 bases). CDR3 length: 17 residues. Looked up from germline, CDR1 is LGHNA and CDR2 is YNFKEQ. V was shortened by 0 bases and J by 1 base, with 14 bases between the two germline ends.